This TCR beta chain was found in a study of T cell responses to AZD1222 COVID-19 vaccine. V lost 4 bases, J lost 4 bases, and 22 bases lay in between. Germline V gives CDR1 SQVTM, CDR2 ANQGSEA. This CDR3 region has 16 residues. This clone was observed a single time. TCRdb's copy holds only in-frame clones and misses some; the assay was immunoSEQ multiplex PCR. The sample lists about 110,000 clones; roughly 92% were seen once. Sequencing used peripheral blood, obtained 28 days after the second AZD1222 dose. The rearrangement links TRBV29-1 to TRBJ2-5; no firm D call. The receptor was derived from an adult who received the AZD1222 COVID-19 vaccine. This CDR3 is CSVAPRRTENGETQYF. The DNA for the CDR3 is TGCAGCGTTGCACCCAGGAGAACAGAGAATGGAGAGACCCAGTACTTC.